These 10 T cell receptor beta chains originate from one sample sequenced in a study of response to subunit inactivated influenza vaccine. TCRdb reprocessed the RT-PCR reads via MiXCR and lists one record per CDR3 protein. Of about 160,000 distinct CDR3 sequences in the sample, about 10% were seen once. Sequences were derived from CD8+ T cells sorted from PBMCs, sampled 23 to 25 months after vaccination. All receptors derive from a man aged 45 to 75 who received an inactivated influenza vaccine.

J is TRBJ1-2 and V is TRBV20-1; D is unresolved. This CDR3 is 11 amino acids long. V gave up 5 bases and J gave up 3 bases, with 7 bases separating them. The V gene's germline CDR1 is DFQATT and CDR2 SNEGSKA (reference sequence). Here the CDR3 DNA reads TGCAGTGCTGCCATCGACTATGGCTACACCTTC. Translated: CSAAIDYGYTF.

The J gene is TRBJ2-3, the V gene TRBV2, with no clear D. The CDR3 is 13 amino acids. Germline CDR1 reads SNHLY; CDR2 reads FYNNEI. Trimming took off 10 bases at V and 1 base at J, with 12 bases between the two ends. The CDR3 region is CANRSRGTDTQYF. The CDR3 nucleotides are TGTGCCAACCGGTCTCGAGGCACAGATACGCAGTATTTT.

This clonotype has a count of ten or more. The rearrangement links TRBV10-3 to TRBJ2-1; TRBD2 agrees at 10 bases. The V gene end was trimmed by 0 bases and the J gene end by 10 bases; junction bases not matched to a gene: 3. Germline V lookup: CDR1 ENHRY, CDR2 SYGVKD. The CDR3 extends over 14 amino acids. The CDR3 coding sequence is TGTGCCATCAGTGAGTCGCAACTAGCGGGAGAGCAGTTCTTC. It codes for CAISESQLAGEQFF.

The CDR3 nucleotides are TGTGCCAGCAGCTCAACAGGGTACAATCAGCCCCAGCATTTT. It specifies CASSSTGYNQPQHF. This sequence joins TRBV7-9 and TRBJ1-5; a possible D gene is TRBD1 (6 bases). The V gene lost 4 bases and the J gene lost 3 bases, with 10 bases spanning the gap. Germline V gene data show CDR1 as SEHNR and CDR2 as FQNEAQ (reference sequence). The CDR3 is made up of 14 amino acids.

This clonotype came up a few times. The rearrangement joins TRBV7-8 to TRBJ1-2; D not certain. Trimming shortened V by 1 base and J by 6 bases, and 15 bases separated the two germline ends. CDR3 size: 15 residues. Germline CDR1 reads SGHVS; CDR2 reads FQNEAQ. The CDR3 nucleotides are TGTGCCAGCAGCTTAGTTGGGTCTAAATGGCATGGCTACACCTTC. Protein sequence: CASSLVGSKWHGYTF.

This clonotype was found a few times. This rearrangement joins TRBV19 to TRBJ2-1; 8 nucleotides agree with TRBD2. Per germline, CDR1 LNHDA and CDR2 SQIVND (reference sequence). V lost 3 bases to trimming and J lost 2 bases; unmatched junction nucleotides: 9. The CDR3 loop spans 17 amino acids. The CDR3 DNA reads TGTGCCAGTAGTATTAGCGGGGTTCCCAATGCCTACAATGAGCAGTTCTTC. Protein product: CASSISGVPNAYNEQFF.

This clonotype was recorded a few times. CDR3 region: CSAGPRPGGIEQYF. The DNA of the CDR3 is TGCAGTGCTGGACCGAGGCCAGGTGGCATCGAGCAGTACTTC. The V call is TRBV20-1, the J call TRBJ2-7; D unclear. Germline loops: CDR1 DFQATT, CDR2 SNEGSKA (reference sequence). The CDR3 runs 14 residues. V gave up 5 bases and J gave up 6 bases, with 20 bases separating them.

The gene calls are TRBV7-9 and TRBJ1-2; D possibly corresponds to TRBD1 (6 bases). V was trimmed by 5 bases and J by 0 bases, leaving 7 bases between them. The CDR3 spans 13 residues. Germline V CDR1 and CDR2: SEHNR, FQNEAQ (reference sequence). DNA for the CDR3: TGTGCCAGCAGCACAGGGTCTAACTATGGCTACACCTTC. Its protein product is CASSTGSNYGYTF.

The genes are TRBV5-6 and TRBJ2-3, with TRBD2 matching over 9 bases. The germline CDR1 and CDR2 sequences are SGHDT and YYEEEE. V trimming: 2 bases; J trimming: 2 bases; junction bases outside the gene matches: 9. The CDR3 extends over 17 amino acids. The CDR3 DNA reads TGTGCCAGCAGCTTTGAGTTAGCGGGAGTAGCCACAGATACGCAGTATTTT. This gives the protein CASSFELAGVATDTQYF.

V is TRBV2 and J is TRBJ1-3; D uncertain. Deletions cut 6 bases from V and 2 bases from J, with 14 bases between. CDR3 length: 15 residues. Germline V gene data show CDR1 as SNHLY and CDR2 as FYNNEI. CDR3 amino acids: CASRTGSMAGNTIYF. The CDR3 nucleotides read TGTGCCAGCAGGACGGGCAGCATGGCTGGAAACACCATATATTTT.